Following are 12 T cell receptor beta chains from one sample sequenced in a study of T cells in Graves' hyperthyroidism and ophthalmopathy. Authors of the study amplified TCR beta CDR3 regions from RNA transcripts. HTBI primers drove first-round RT-PCR of the TCR CDR3. TCRdb processed the multiplex PCR reads anew with MiXCR; each CDR3 protein has one entry. The top ten clones hold approximately 13% of a sample with fewer than 500,000 distinct CDR3 sequences, roughly 15% of them seen once. The sample was blood. These receptor sequences come from a young man with Graves' ophthalmopathy.

In this sample, this clonotype turned up many times. The V call is TRBV12-3 or TRBV12-4, the J call TRBJ2-3, with unresolved D. The V end lost 6 bases, the J end lost 6 bases, and 10 bases lay between the germline ends. CDR3 length equals 12 residues. CDR3 in DNA: TGTGCCAGCAGCCTCTTTTTGGATACGCAGTATTTT. Its translation is CASSLFLDTQYF.

In this sample, this clonotype turned up many times. The chain couples TRBV12-3 or TRBV12-4 to TRBJ1-4; D might be TRBD1 (6 bases). Trimming stripped 3 bases from V and 8 bases from J, with 10 bases between. This CDR3 region has 13 residues. DNA for the CDR3: TGTGCCAGCAGTTTTGGGGGGCGGGAAAAACTGTTTTTT. It encodes CASSFGGREKLFF.

This clonotype was recorded many times. The chain is built from TRBV18 and TRBJ1-1; D remains ambiguous. V lost 9 bases and J 1 base, leaving 15 bases between the germline ends. The germline CDR1 and CDR2 sequences are KGHSH and LQKENI. The length of the CDR3 is 14 residues. The CDR3 sequence is CASSAGSANTEAFF. The CDR3 coding sequence is TGTGCCAGTTCCGCCGGGTCGGCGAACACTGAAGCTTTCTTT.

The chain recombines TRBV3-1 with TRBJ1-2; TRBD1 aligns across 7 bases. This CDR3 contains 14 residues. CDR1 LGHDT and CDR2 YNNKEL come from the germline V gene (reference sequence). Trimming cost V 3 bases and J 4 bases; bases outside gene matches: 5. The DNA for the CDR3 is TGTGCCAGCAGCCAGCGAGACAGGGTCTATGGCTACACCTTC. Translation: CASSQRDRVYGYTF.

Only a few counts were recorded for this clonotype. The chain combines TRBV28 with TRBJ2-7; unclear D gene. Germline values: CDR1 MDHEN, CDR2 SYDVKM. The germline V and J ends were trimmed by 3 bases and 6 bases, with 9 bases remaining between them. The CDR3 length is 12 residues. Written as DNA, the CDR3 is TGTGCCAGCAGTTTCTTCAGGTCCGAGCAGTACTTC. Translated, it gives CASSFFRSEQYF. The full variable domain, with the rest looked up from reference TRBV28 and TRBJ2-7, is DVKVTQSSRYLVKRTGEKVFLECVQDMDHENMFWYRQDPGLGLRLIYFSYDVKMKEKGDIPEGYSVSREKKERFSLILESASTNQTSMYLCASSFFRSEQYFGPGTRLTVT.

Many counts were recorded for this clonotype. The V and J genes are TRBV5-6 and TRBJ1-2; D call uncertain. The germline V gene has CDR1 SGHDT and CDR2 YYEEEE. The V end was cut by 3 bases, the J end by 0 bases, with 12 bases between. The CDR3 runs to 15 residues. CDR3 in amino acids: CASSSYGGSNYGYTF. The CDR3 DNA reads TGTGCCAGCAGCTCATACGGTGGATCTAACTATGGCTACACCTTC.

This clonotype was detected many times. The chain has TRBV7-2 and TRBJ1-2; possible D gene TRBD1, 6 bases. Germline V gene lookup returns CDR1 SGHTA and CDR2 FQGNSA. Between the trimmed V and J ends, which lost 7 bases and 3 bases, there was a span of 12 bases. This CDR3 region has 13 residues. The CDR3 region is CASTLGGYYGYTF. The DNA for the CDR3 is TGTGCCAGCACCCTAGGGGGGTACTATGGCTACACCTTC. Full variable domain (outside the CDR3, taken from reference TRBV7-2 and TRBJ1-2): GAGVSQSPSNKVTEKGKDVELRCDPISGHTALYWYRQSLGQGLEFLIYFQGNSAPDKSGLPSDRFSAERTGGSVSTLTIQRTQQEDSAVYLCASTLGGYYGYTFGSGTRLTVV.

V usage is TRBV19 and J usage is TRBJ2-1; possibly TRBD2 for D (6 bases). This CDR3 spans 15 amino acids. Trimming took 3 bases from V and 8 from J, leaving 17 bases between them. Germline CDR1 and CDR2: LNHDA and SQIVND (reference sequence). Written as DNA, the CDR3 is TGTGCCAGTAGTATGTCGCGGGATCACGGAGATGAGCAGTTCTTC. It specifies CASSMSRDHGDEQFF.

This clonotype showed up many times. The V call is TRBV19, the J call TRBJ2-3; D is perhaps TRBD1 or TRBD2 (5 bases each). The CDR3 runs 17 residues. CDR1 and CDR2 (germline): LNHDA, SQIVND (reference sequence). Trimming shortened V by 0 bases and J by 0 bases, and 13 bases separated the two germline ends. The CDR3 spells CASSIDRDGTSTDTQYF. In DNA form, the CDR3 reads TGTGCCAGTAGTATAGATCGGGACGGGACCAGCACAGATACGCAGTATTTT.

The sample holds many counts of this clonotype. The chain carries TRBV24-1 and TRBJ2-3, with D perhaps matching TRBD1 or TRBD2 (6 bases each). V lost 7 bases and J 0 bases, leaving 13 bases between the germline ends. CDR1 is KGHDR and CDR2 is SFDVKD in the germline V gene. This CDR3 spans 15 amino acids. The chain's CDR3 is CATSGGTSSTDTQYF. The CDR3 nucleotides read TGTGCCACCAGCGGCGGGACAAGTAGCACAGATACGCAGTATTTT.

This clonotype was observed many times. The genes are TRBV2 and TRBJ1-2; no firm D call. The CDR3 runs to 13 residues. Between the trimmed V and J ends, which lost 2 bases and 5 bases, there was a span of 9 bases. Germline V gene sequence: CDR1 SNHLY, CDR2 FYNNEI. CDR3 region: CASSETVTYGYTF. Here the CDR3 DNA reads TGTGCCAGCAGTGAAACAGTCACATATGGCTACACCTTC.

This clonotype was detected many times. V and J are TRBV29-1 and TRBJ1-1, with a possible D match to TRBD1 (5 bases). In germline, CDR1 is SQVTM, CDR2 ANQGSEA. The CDR3 totals 11 residues. Deletions cut 7 bases from V and 5 bases from J, with 11 bases between. In DNA form, the CDR3 reads TGCAGCGCGGAGGAGGGGACTGAAGCTTTCTTT. Encoded protein: CSAEEGTEAFF.